This TCR beta chain was recovered during a study of blood T cell repertoires in COVID-19. Comment on this clone: The junction differs from germline at one of its ends, possibly a read error.

Germline assignment: CDR1 MNHEY and CDR2 SMNVEV (reference sequence). This CDR3 is 11 amino acids long. Original methodology: Nucleated cell number was recorded as an estimate derived from reference gene primer amplification. Profiling relied on immunoSEQ multiplex PCR, and the TCRdb table lists in-frame clones only, not all of them. The V and J calls and clone size were taken over from that table, and D and trimming were inferred from the DNA. This sample has a few hundred thousand clones, with around nine tenths found just once. Sequencing used peripheral blood. The chain employs TRBV27 and TRBJ1-2; 9 positions agree with TRBD1. The clonotype originates from a man aged 50 or older with acute or convalescent COVID-19. CDR3 residues: CASSSYPGTGF. In nucleotides, the CDR3 is TGTGCCAGCAGTTCCTATCCCGGGACAGGGTTT.